Below, 8 T cell receptor beta chains from the same sample are listed, as sequenced in a study of blood T cell repertoires in COVID-19. Using immunoSEQ multiplex PCR, the repertoire was profiled, and TCRdb retains in-frame clones only, with some absent. The profile shows approximately 230,000 clones, about nine tenths of them singletons. Sequenced: peripheral blood. These receptors were obtained from a woman aged 25-40 years with COVID-19, enrolled during active disease.

The CDR3 sequence is CASSQGPTHTGELFF. CDR3 DNA sequence: TGTGCCAGCAGCCAAGGCCCGACTCACACCGGGGAGCTGTTTTTT. J is TRBJ2-2 and V is TRBV14; D gene ambiguous. Trimming removed 1 base from V and 3 bases from J, with 9 bases in between. There are 15 residues in the CDR3. Germline lookup yields CDR1 SGHDN and CDR2 FVKESK.

The chain couples TRBV19 to TRBJ1-5; 7 bases are a match to TRBD1. Germline V gives CDR1 LNHDA, CDR2 SQIVND (reference sequence). V lost 5 bases, J lost 3 bases, and 4 bases stayed unmatched. The CDR3 extends over 14 amino acids. CDR3 sequence reads: CASSETGPNQPQHF. CDR3 coding DNA: TGTGCCAGTAGTGAGACAGGGCCCAATCAGCCCCAGCATTTT.

This clone has more than one count but fewer than ten. This chain connects TRBV3-1 (or the pseudogene TRBV3-2) to TRBJ1-2; tentatively, D is TRBD1 (5 bases). The CDR3 contains 14 residues. The ends were cut back, 8 bases at V and 4 bases at J, with 17 bases in the middle. Germline V gene sequence: CDR1 LGHDT, CDR2 YNNKEL (reference sequence). This CDR3 is CASLGFGAGYGYTF. CDR3 DNA sequence: TGTGCCAGCCTGGGGTTTGGGGCTGGCTATGGCTACACCTTC.

This chain links TRBV4-3 with TRBJ2-7; 10 bases are a match to TRBD2. The CDR3 consists of 15 residues. Germline V gives CDR1 LGHNA, CDR2 YSLEER. V was clipped by 0 bases and J by 4 bases; unmatched bases: 3. CDR3 in amino acids: CASSQDTSGKYEQYV. The DNA for the CDR3 is TGCGCCAGCAGCCAAGACACTAGCGGGAAGTACGAGCAGTACGTC.

The CDR3 here is CASEPLGLAGALDTQYF. CDR3 DNA: TGCGCCAGCGAACCCCTTGGATTAGCGGGAGCTTTAGATACGCAGTATTTT. This sequence joins TRBV10-2 and TRBJ2-3; 9 bases are a match to TRBD2. The CDR3 loop spans 17 amino acids. V shed 8 bases and J 5 bases; nucleotides not matched to a gene: 17. From germline, CDR1 is WSHSY and CDR2 SAAADI.

J is TRBJ2-5 and V is TRBV9, with 8 bases matching TRBD2. The germline V gene has CDR1 SGDLS and CDR2 YYNGEE. The CDR3 covers 16 residues. V was clipped by 4 bases and J by 3 bases; unmatched bases: 11. In DNA, the CDR3 is TGTGCCAGCAGCCTAGGATCGGGAGGGAGGGAAGAGACCCAGTACTTC. It encodes CASSLGSGGREETQYF.

The gene calls are TRBV2 and TRBJ1-2, with no clear D. Looked up from germline, CDR1 is SNHLY and CDR2 is FYNNEI. The CDR3 is 12 residues long. V lost 6 bases to trimming and J lost 5 bases, with 10 bases between them. Here the CDR3 DNA reads TGTGCCAGCAGCGCCGGAGAATATGGCTACACCTTC. Its translation: CASSAGEYGYTF.

This chain uses TRBV5-5 with TRBJ2-7, with 7 bases aligning to TRBD2. CDR1 is SGHKS, CDR2 YYEKEE, per germline (reference sequence). This CDR3 region has 13 residues. V shed 5 bases and J 4 bases; nucleotides not matched to a gene: 6. The CDR3: CASRPPGGYEQYF. CDR3 DNA: TGTGCCAGCAGGCCACCGGGGGGATACGAGCAGTACTTC.